This is a list of T cell receptor beta chains from one sample in a study of OX40 agonist ivuxolimab in advanced cancers. Generated by immunoSEQ multiplex PCR, the TCRdb table keeps only in-frame clones and is missing some. This repertoire shows around 76,000 clones, roughly nine tenths found once; its top ten account for 10% to 15%. Sequencing was performed on CD4+ or CD8+ T cells sorted from blood, taken in a trial of the OX40 agonist ivuxolimab. The receptors come from an adult with an advanced solid tumor such as melanoma, head and neck, liver or kidney cancer. Each CDR3 is given with its conserved first and last residue. The D gene is left open where the match is weak. Not all rows give a size; the values are once, few, many and, for expanded clones, a class.

v_gene	d_gene	abundance	j_gene	CDR3aa	CDR3nt
TRBV7-9	.	once	TRBJ2-7	CASSLYQGPNYEQYF	TGTGCCAGCAGCTTATATCAGGGCCCCAACTACGAGCAGTACTTC
TRBV7-2	.	once	TRBJ2-7	CASSANSVAYEQYF	TGTGCCAGCAGCGCCAATAGCGTGGCCTACGAGCAGTACTTC
TRBV10-3	TRBD1	.	TRBJ1-2	CAISPSGQGAYGYTF	TGTGCCATCAGTCCCAGCGGACAGGGCGCCTATGGCTACACCTTC
TRBV6-5	.	.	TRBJ1-5	CASRRDSNQPQHF	TGTGCCAGCAGACGGGACAGCAATCAGCCCCAGCATTTT
TRBV6-5	TRBD1	medium-sized	TRBJ1-3	CASSSRTGDTIYF	TGTGCCAGCAGTTCTCGGACAGGCGACACCATATATTTT
TRBV13	.	.	TRBJ2-1	CASSLGAREQFF	TGTGCCAGCAGCTTAGGTGCCAGGGAGCAGTTCTTC
TRBV5-1	.	few	TRBJ1-5	CASSAGTRDQPQHF	TGCGCCAGCAGCGCCGGGACACGAGATCAGCCCCAGCATTTT
TRBV13	TRBD2	.	TRBJ2-3	CASSLWGGDTQYF	TGTGCCAGCAGCTTGTGGGGGGGAGATACGCAGTATTTT
TRBV27	TRBD1	once	TRBJ2-7	CASSFRGGYYEQYF	TGTGCCAGCAGTTTCAGAGGGGGCTACTACGAGCAGTACTTC
TRBV18	.	.	TRBJ1-3	CASSEGDSGNTIYF	TGTGCCAGCTCAGAAGGGGATTCTGGAAACACCATATATTTT
TRBV27	.	.	TRBJ1-2	CASSFSDRYYGYTF	TGTGCCAGCAGTTTCTCGGACAGATACTATGGCTACACCTTC
TRBV19	TRBD2	.	TRBJ2-3	CASSKLAGTSTDTQYF	TGTGCCAGTAGTAAGCTAGCGGGGACTAGCACAGATACGCAGTATTTT
TRBV7-9	TRBD1	.	TRBJ1-2	CASSDRDRDGYTF	TGTGCCAGCAGCGACCGGGACAGGGATGGCTACACCTTC
TRBV14	.	.	TRBJ2-5	CASSRSETQYF	TGTGCCAGCAGCCGCTCAGAGACCCAGTACTTC
TRBV9	.	.	TRBJ2-3	CASSPITTDTQYF	TGTGCCAGCAGCCCCATAACTACAGATACGCAGTATTTT
TRBV6-6	.	.	TRBJ2-7	CASSYIDRSSYEQYF	TGTGCCAGCAGTTATATCGACAGGTCCTCCTACGAGCAGTACTTC
TRBV7-9	.	.	TRBJ2-7	CASSLLLVRASYEQYF	TGTGCCAGCAGCTTACTACTTGTCAGGGCTTCCTACGAGCAGTACTTC
TRBV7-2	.	.	TRBJ2-3	CASSRTWGPDTQYF	TGTGCCAGCAGCCGTACATGGGGGCCAGATACGCAGTATTTT
TRBV7-9	.	.	TRBJ1-4	CASSLRGAATNEKLFF	TGTGCCAGCAGCTTAAGGGGGGCGGCAACTAATGAAAAACTGTTTTTT
TRBV19	.	.	TRBJ2-2	CASTNTGELFF	TGTGCCAGTACGAACACCGGGGAGCTGTTTTTT
TRBV6-1	.	.	TRBJ2-1	CASSEGSVTGLWQFF	TGTGCCAGCAGTGAAGGTAGCGTAACGGGCCTTTGGCAGTTCTTC
TRBV7-9	.	.	TRBJ2-1	CASSLGTDYNEQFF	TGTGCCAGCAGCTTAGGGACAGATTACAATGAGCAGTTCTTC
TRBV9	.	few	TRBJ2-7	CASSDEVGRQYF	TGTGCCAGCAGCGACGAAGTGGGGAGGCAGTACTTC
TRBV5-6	TRBD1	.	TRBJ1-2	CASSGDRVNYGYTF	TGTGCCAGCAGCGGTGACAGGGTTAACTATGGCTACACCTTC
TRBV9	TRBD2	few	TRBJ2-3	CASSGPSGPTDTQYF	TGTGCCAGCAGCGGACCTAGCGGACCCACAGATACGCAGTATTTT
TRBV11-3	.	.	TRBJ1-2	CASSLDFGRGNYGYTF	TGTGCCAGCAGCTTAGATTTCGGGCGGGGTAACTATGGCTACACCTTC
TRBV11-3	.	.	TRBJ2-5	CASRHIGEETQYF	TGTGCCAGCAGACACATAGGAGAAGAGACCCAGTACTTC
TRBV10-3	.	.	TRBJ1-4	CAISESLAGNNEKLFF	TGTGCCATCAGTGAGTCGCTAGCAGGGAATAATGAAAAACTGTTTTTT
TRBV12-5	.	once	TRBJ2-2	CASGLTSGAGTGELFF	TGTGCTAGTGGTTTGACTTCAGGGGCGGGCACCGGGGAGCTGTTTTTT
TRBV6-6	.	.	TRBJ2-7	CASSYGGTYEQYF	TGTGCCAGCAGTTACGGAGGAACCTACGAGCAGTACTTC
TRBV15	.	.	TRBJ2-6	CATSRVMGANVLTF	TGTGCCACCAGCAGAGTTATGGGGGCCAACGTCCTGACTTTC
TRBV6-1	.	.	TRBJ2-1	CASSESNSPYNEQFF	TGTGCCAGCAGTGAAAGCAATAGCCCCTACAATGAGCAGTTCTTC
TRBV9	.	.	TRBJ2-2	CASSVGRREYNTGELFF	TGTGCCAGCAGCGTAGGCCGCAGGGAGTACAACACCGGGGAGCTGTTTTTT
TRBV9	.	.	TRBJ1-1	CASSPSGGLNTEAFF	TGTGCCAGCAGCCCCTCTGGGGGGCTGAACACTGAAGCTTTCTTT
TRBV27	.	.	TRBJ2-3	CASSYDSTDTQYF	TGTGCCAGCAGTTACGACTCCACAGATACGCAGTATTTT
TRBV19	TRBD2	.	TRBJ2-7	CASSVVAGVKNEQYF	TGTGCCAGTAGTGTGGTAGCGGGAGTGAAAAATGAGCAGTACTTC
TRBV6-5	.	once	TRBJ2-7	CASSSLGRDHEQYF	TGTGCCAGCAGTTCCCTGGGACGGGACCACGAGCAGTACTTC
TRBV4-1	TRBD1	.	TRBJ1-4	CASSFRTGVQDNEKLFF	TGCGCCAGCAGCTTCCGGACAGGGGTGCAGGATAATGAAAAACTGTTTTTT
TRBV9	TRBD1	.	TRBJ1-3	CASSVDQGAGNTIYF	TGTGCCAGCAGCGTAGACCAGGGGGCTGGAAACACCATATATTTT
TRBV7-9	.	.	TRBJ2-1	CASSLGANNEQFF	TGTGCCAGCAGCTTAGGTGCGAACAATGAGCAGTTCTTC
TRBV9	TRBD2	.	TRBJ2-2	CASSVRTSVTGELFF	TGTGCCAGCAGCGTTAGGACTAGCGTCACCGGGGAGCTGTTTTTT
TRBV5-1	.	.	TRBJ2-3	CASSATGGGADTQYF	TGCGCCAGCAGCGCGACTGGTGGAGGGGCAGATACGCAGTATTTT